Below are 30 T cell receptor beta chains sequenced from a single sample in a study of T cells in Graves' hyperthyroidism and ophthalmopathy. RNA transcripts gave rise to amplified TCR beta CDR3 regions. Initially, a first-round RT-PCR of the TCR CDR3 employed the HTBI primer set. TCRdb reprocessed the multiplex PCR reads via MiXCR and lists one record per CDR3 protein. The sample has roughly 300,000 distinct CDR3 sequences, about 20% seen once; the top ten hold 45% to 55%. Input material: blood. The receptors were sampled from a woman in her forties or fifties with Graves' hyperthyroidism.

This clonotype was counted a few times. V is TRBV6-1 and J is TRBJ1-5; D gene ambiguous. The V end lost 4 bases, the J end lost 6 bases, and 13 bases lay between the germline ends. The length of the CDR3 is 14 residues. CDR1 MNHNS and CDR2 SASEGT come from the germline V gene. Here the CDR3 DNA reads TGTGCCAGCAGTGTTTATCAGGAAGGTCAGCCCCAGCATTTT. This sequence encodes CASSVYQEGQPQHF.

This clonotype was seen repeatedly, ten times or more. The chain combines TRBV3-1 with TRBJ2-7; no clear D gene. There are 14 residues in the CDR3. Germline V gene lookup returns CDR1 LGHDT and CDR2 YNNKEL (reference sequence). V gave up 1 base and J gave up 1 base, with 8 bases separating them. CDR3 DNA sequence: TGTGCCAGCAGCCAAGGAGTAGGATCCTACGAGCAGTACGTC. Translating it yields CASSQGVGSYEQYV.

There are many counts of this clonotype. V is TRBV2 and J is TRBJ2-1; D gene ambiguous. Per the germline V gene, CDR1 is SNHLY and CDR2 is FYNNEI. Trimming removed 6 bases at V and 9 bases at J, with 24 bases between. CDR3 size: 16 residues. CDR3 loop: CASSEFYSTTHGEQFF. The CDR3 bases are TGTGCCAGCAGCGAGTTCTATTCCACGACCCACGGTGAGCAGTTCTTC.

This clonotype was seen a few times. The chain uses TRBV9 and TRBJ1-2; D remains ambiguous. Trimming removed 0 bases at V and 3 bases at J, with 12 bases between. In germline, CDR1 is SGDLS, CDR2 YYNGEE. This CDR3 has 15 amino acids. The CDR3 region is CASSVDPEAHYGYTF. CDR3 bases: TGTGCCAGCAGCGTAGATCCGGAAGCGCACTATGGCTACACCTTC.

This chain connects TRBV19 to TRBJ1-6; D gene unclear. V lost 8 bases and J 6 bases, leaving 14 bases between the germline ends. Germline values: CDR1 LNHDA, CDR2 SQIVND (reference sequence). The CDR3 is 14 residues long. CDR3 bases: TGTGCCAGTCTCGACCGGGAAGGTAATTCACCCCTCCACTTT. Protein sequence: CASLDREGNSPLHF. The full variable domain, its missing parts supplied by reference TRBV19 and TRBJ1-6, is DGGITQSPKYLFRKEGQNVTLSCEQNLNHDAMYWYRQDPGQGLRLIYYSQIVNDFQKGDIAEGYSVSREKKESFPLTVTSAQKNPTAFYLCASLDREGNSPLHFGNGTRLTVT.

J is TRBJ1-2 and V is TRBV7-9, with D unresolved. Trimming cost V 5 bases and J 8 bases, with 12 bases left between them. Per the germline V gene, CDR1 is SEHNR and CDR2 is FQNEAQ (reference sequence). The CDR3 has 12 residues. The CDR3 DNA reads TGTGCCAGCAGCCCGGGCGGATGGGGCTACACCTTC. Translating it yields CASSPGGWGYTF. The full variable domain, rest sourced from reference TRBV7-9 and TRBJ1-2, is DTGVSQNPRHKITKRGQNVTFRCDPISEHNRLYWYRQTLGQGPEFLTYFQNEAQLEKSRLLSDRFSAERPKGSFSTLEIQRTEQGDSAMYLCASSPGGWGYTFGSGTRLTVV.

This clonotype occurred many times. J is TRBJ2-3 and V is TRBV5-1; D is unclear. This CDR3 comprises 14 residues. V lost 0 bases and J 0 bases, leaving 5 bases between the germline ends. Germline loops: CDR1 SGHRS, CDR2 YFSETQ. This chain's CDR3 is CASSLDTSTDTQYF. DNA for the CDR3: TGCGCCAGCAGCTTGGACACCAGCACAGATACGCAGTATTTT.

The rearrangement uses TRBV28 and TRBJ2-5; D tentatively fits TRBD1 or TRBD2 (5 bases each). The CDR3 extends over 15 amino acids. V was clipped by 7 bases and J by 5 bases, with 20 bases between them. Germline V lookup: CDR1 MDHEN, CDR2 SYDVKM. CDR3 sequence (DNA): TGTGCCAGCAAGCCTTTGGTAGAGGGGATGGAGACCCAGTACTTC. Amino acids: CASKPLVEGMETQYF.

The CDR3 sequence is CASSYATLRRRGAVSPLHF. CDR3 sequence (DNA): TGTGCCAGCAGTTACGCGACACTCAGGAGGCGGGGGGCGGTTTCACCCCTCCACTTT. The V gene is TRBV6-5, the J gene TRBJ1-6; possibly TRBD1 for D (6 bases). The CDR3 spans 19 residues. Looked up from germline, CDR1 is MNHEY and CDR2 is SVGAGI. V was pared by 2 bases and J by 9 bases, with 26 bases between.

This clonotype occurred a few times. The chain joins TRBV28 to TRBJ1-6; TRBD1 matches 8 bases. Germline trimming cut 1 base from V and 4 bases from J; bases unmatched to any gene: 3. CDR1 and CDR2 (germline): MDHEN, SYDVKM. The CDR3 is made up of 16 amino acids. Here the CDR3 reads CASSLSRDRYNSPLHF. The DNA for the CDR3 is TGTGCCAGCAGTTTATCGCGGGACAGGTATAATTCACCCCTCCACTTT.

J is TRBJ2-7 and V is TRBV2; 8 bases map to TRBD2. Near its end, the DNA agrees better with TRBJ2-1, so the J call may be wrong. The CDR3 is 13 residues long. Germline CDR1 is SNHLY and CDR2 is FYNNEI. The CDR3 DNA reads TGTGCCAGCAGTTACGGGAGGGACTACGAGCAGTTCTTC. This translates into CASSYGRDYEQFF.

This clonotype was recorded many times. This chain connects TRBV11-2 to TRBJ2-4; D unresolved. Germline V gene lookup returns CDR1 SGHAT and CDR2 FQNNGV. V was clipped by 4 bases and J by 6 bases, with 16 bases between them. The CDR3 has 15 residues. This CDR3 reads CASSSVDEQPNIQYF. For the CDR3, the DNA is TGTGCCAGCAGCTCGGTCGACGAACAGCCAAACATTCAGTACTTC.

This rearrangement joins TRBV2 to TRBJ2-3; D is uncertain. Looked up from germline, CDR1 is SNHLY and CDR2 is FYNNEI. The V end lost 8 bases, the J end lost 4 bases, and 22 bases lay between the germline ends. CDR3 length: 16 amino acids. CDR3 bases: TGTGCCAGCTCAAGGAGTCTATCTACGGCCTCAGATACGCAGTATTTT. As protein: CASSRSLSTASDTQYF.

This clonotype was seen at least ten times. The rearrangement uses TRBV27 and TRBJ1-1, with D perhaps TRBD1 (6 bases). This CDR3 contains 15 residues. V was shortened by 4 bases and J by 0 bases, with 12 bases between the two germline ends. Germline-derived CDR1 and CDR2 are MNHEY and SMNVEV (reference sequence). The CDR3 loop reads CASSSTTGMNTEAFF. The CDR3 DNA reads TGTGCCAGCAGTTCGACGACAGGCATGAACACTGAAGCTTTCTTT.

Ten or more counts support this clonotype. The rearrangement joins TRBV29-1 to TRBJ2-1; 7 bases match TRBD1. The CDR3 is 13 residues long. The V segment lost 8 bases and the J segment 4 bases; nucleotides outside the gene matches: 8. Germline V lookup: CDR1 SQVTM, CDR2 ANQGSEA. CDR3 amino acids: CSYSGTEYNEQFF. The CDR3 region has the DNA TGCAGCTACTCCGGGACAGAGTACAATGAGCAGTTCTTC.

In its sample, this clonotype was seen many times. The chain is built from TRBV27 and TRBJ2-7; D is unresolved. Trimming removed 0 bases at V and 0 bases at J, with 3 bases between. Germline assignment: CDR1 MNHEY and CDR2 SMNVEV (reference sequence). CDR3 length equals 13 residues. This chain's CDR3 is CASSLSLSYEQYF. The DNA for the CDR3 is TGTGCCAGCAGTTTATCCCTCTCCTACGAGCAGTACTTC.

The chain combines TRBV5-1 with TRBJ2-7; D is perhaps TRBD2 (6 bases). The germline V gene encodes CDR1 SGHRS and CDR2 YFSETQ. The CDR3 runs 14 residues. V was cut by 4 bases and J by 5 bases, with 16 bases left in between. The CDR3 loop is CASSPAGPSNEQYF. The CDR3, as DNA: TGCGCCAGCAGCCCTGCGGGACCATCTAACGAGCAGTACTTC.

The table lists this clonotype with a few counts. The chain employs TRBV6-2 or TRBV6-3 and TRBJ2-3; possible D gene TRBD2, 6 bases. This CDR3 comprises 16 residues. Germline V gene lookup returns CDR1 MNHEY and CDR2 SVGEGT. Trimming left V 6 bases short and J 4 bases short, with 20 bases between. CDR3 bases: TGTGCCAGCAGATCCCGGGACTCACGAGTCGCAGATACGCAGTATTTT. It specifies CASRSRDSRVADTQYF.

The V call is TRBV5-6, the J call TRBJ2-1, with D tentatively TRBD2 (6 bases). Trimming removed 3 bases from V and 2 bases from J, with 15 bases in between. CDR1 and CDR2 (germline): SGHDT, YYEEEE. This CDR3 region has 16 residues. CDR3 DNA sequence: TGTGCCAGCAGCTCTGTCGGGAGCATCCCCTACAATGAGCAGTTCTTC. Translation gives CASSSVGSIPYNEQFF.

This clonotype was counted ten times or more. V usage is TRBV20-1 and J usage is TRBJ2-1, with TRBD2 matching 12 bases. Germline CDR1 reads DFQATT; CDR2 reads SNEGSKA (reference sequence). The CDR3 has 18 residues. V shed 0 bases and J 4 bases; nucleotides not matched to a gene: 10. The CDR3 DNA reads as TGCAGTGCTAGAGATGCCGGACTAGCGGGAAAGGCTTACAATGAGCAGTTCTTC. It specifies CSARDAGLAGKAYNEQFF.

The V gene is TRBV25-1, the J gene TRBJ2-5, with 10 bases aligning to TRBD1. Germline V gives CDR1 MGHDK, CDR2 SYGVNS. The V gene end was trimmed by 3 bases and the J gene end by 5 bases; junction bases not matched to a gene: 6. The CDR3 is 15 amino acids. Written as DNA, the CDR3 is TGTGCCAGCAGTGACTCCGGGACAGGGGTTGAGACCCAGTACTTC. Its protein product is CASSDSGTGVETQYF. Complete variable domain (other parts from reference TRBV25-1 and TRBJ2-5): EADIYQTPRYLVIGTGKKITLECSQTMGHDKMYWYQQDPGMELHLIHYSYGVNSTEKGDLSSESTVSRIRTEHFPLTLESARPSHTSQYLCASSDSGTGVETQYFGPGTRLLVL.

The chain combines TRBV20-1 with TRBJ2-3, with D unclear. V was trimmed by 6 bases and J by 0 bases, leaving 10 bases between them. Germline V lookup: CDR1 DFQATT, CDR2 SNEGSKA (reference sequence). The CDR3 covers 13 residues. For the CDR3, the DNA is TGCAGTGCGTGGCGGAAGAGCACAGATACGCAGTATTTT. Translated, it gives CSAWRKSTDTQYF.

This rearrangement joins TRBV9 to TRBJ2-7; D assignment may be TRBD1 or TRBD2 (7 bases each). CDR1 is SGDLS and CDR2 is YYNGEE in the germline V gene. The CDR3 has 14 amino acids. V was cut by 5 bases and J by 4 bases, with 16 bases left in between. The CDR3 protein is CASSQGGFSYEQYF. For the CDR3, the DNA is TGTGCCAGCAGTCAGGGGGGGTTTTCGTACGAGCAGTACTTC.

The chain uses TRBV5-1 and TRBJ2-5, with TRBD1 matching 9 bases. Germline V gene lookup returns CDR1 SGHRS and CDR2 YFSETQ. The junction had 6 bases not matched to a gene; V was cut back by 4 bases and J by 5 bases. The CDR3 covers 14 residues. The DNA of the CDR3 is TGCGCCAGCAGCAGATACAGGGGGCAGGAGACCCAGTACTTC. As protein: CASSRYRGQETQYF.

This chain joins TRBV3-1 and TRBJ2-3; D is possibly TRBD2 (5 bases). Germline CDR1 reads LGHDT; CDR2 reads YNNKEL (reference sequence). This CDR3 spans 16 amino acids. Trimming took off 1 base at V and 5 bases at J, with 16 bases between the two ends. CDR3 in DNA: TGTGCCAGCAGCCAAGGGGCGACTACGGAAGGAGATACGCAGTATTTT. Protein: CASSQGATTEGDTQYF.

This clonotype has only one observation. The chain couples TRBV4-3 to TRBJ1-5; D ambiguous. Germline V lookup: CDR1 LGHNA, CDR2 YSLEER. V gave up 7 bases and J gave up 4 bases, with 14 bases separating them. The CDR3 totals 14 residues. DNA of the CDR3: TGCGCCAGCAAAAAGATCGGGGATAATCAGCCCCAGCATTTT. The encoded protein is CASKKIGDNQPQHF.

The CDR3 loop is CASSPGLAGTSGANVLTF. The CDR3 coding sequence is TGTGCCAGCAGTCCAGGACTAGCGGGCACCTCTGGGGCCAACGTCCTGACTTTC. The chain recombines TRBV12-3 or TRBV12-4 with TRBJ2-6; the match to TRBD2 covers 11 bases. The CDR3 totals 18 residues. V lost 5 bases and J lost 0; bases outside the gene matches: 6.

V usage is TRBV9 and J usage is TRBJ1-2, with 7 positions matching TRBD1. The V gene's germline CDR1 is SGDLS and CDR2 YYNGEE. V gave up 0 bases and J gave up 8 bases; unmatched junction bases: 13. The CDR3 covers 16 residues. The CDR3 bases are TGTGCCAGCAGCGTAGCTAAGACAGGGAAGAGGGAAGGCTACACCTTC. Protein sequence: CASSVAKTGKREGYTF.

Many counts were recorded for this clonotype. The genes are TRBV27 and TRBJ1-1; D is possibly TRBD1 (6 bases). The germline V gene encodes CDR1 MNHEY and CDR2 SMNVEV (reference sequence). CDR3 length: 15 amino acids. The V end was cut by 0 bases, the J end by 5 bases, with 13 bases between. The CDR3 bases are TGTGCCAGCAGTTTATCGCAAGGGGGAGGTACTGAAGCTTTCTTT. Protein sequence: CASSLSQGGGTEAFF.

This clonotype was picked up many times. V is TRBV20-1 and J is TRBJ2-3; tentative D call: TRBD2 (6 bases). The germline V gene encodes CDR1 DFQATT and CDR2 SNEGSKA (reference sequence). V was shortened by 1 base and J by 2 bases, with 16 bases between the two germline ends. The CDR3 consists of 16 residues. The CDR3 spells CSARGWAGSDTDTQYF. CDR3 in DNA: TGCAGTGCTAGAGGATGGGCGGGGTCCGACACAGATACGCAGTATTTT.